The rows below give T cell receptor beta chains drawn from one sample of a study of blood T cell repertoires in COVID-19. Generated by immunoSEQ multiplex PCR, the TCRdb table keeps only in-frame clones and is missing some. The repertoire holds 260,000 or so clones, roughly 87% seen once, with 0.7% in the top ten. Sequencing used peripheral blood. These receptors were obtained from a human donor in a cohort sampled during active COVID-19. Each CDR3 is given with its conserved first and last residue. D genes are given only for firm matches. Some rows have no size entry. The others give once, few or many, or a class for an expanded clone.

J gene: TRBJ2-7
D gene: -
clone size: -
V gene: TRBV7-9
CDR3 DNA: TGTGCCAGCAGTCCCAGGGACTTCCTCAGCTCCTACGAGCAGTACTTC
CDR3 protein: CASSPRDFLSSYEQYF

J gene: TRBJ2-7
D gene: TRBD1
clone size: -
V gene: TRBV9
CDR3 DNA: TGTGCCAGCAGCGGCCAGGGGGCCTCCTACGAGCAGTACTTC
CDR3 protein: CASSGQGASYEQYF

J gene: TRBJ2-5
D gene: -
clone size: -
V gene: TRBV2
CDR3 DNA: TGTGCCAGCAGTGAAGTCGCTAGCAGGCAGACCCAGTACTTC
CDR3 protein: CASSEVASRQTQYF

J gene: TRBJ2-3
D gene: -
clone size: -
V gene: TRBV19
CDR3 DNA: TGTGCCAGTAGCGATAGCCTGGCAGATACGCAGTATTTT
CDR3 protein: CASSDSLADTQYF

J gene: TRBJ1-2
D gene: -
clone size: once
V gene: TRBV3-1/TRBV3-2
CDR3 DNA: TGTGCCAGCAGCCGCCTGAGACAGGTTAGCTATGGCTACACCTTC
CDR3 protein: CASSRLRQVSYGYTF

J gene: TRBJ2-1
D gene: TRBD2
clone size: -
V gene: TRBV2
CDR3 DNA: TGTGCCAACTCGGGACTAGGCTACAATGAGCAGTTCTTC
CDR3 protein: CANSGLGYNEQFF

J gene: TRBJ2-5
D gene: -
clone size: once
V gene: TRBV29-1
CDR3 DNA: TGCAGCGTGGCCCAAGAGACCCAGTACTTC
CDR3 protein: CSVAQETQYF

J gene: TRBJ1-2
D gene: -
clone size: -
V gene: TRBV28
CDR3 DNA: TGTGCCAGCGAACAGGGCGGTGACTATGGCTACACCTTC
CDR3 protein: CASEQGGDYGYTF

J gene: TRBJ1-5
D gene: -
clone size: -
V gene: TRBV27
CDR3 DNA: TGTGCCAGCAGTCCCCTGGAGAGCAATCAGCCCCAGCATTTT
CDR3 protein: CASSPLESNQPQHF

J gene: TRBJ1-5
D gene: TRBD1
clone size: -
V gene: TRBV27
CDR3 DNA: TGTGCCAGCAGTGCAGGGACAGGGGTTAATCAGCCCCAGCATTTT
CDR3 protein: CASSAGTGVNQPQHF

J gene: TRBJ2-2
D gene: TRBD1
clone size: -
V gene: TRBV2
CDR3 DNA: TGTGCCAGCTTTACAGGGGGTACCGGGGAGCTGTTTTTT
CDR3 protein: CASFTGGTGELFF

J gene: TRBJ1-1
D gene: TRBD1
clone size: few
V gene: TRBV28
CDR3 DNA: TGTGCCAGCAGTGCGCCACCGGGACAGGGAGGCACTGAAGCTTTCTTT
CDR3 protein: CASSAPPGQGGTEAFF

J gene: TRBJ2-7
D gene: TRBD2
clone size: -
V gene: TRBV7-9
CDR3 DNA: TGTGCCAGCAGCTTAGTTGGGACTAGCGGGACCTACGAGCAGTACTTC
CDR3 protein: CASSLVGTSGTYEQYF

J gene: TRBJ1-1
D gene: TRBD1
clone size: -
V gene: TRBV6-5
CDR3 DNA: TGTGCCAGCAGTCGGGGACAGGAGAACACTGAAGCTTTCTTT
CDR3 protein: CASSRGQENTEAFF

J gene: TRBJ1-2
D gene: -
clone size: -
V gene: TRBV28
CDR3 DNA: TGTGCCAGCAGACGACCACAGGTCTATGGCTACACCTTC
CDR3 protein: CASRRPQVYGYTF

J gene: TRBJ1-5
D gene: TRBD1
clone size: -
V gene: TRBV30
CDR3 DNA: TGTGCCTGGAGCCTAGACAGGGGACTAACACAGCCCCAGCATTTT
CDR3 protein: CAWSLDRGLTQPQHF

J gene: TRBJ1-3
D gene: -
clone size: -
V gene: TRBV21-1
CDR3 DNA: TGTGCCAGCAGCGCACCAAGCCGCGAGGGCCACTCTGGAAACACCATATATTTT
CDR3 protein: CASSAPSREGHSGNTIYF

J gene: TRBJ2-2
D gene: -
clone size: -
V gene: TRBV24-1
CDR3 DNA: TGTGCCACCAGTGGACAGGTCACCGGGGAGCTGTTTTTT
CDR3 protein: CATSGQVTGELFF

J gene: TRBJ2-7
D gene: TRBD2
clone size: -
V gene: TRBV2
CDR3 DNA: TGTGCCAGCAGACCCCGCGGGAGTCTCGTATCCTACGAGCAGTACTTC
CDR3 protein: CASRPRGSLVSYEQYF

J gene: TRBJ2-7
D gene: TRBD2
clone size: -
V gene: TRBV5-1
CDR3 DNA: TGCGCCAGCAGCTTGGACGGGGGGGCCTACGAGCAGTACTTC
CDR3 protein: CASSLDGGAYEQYF

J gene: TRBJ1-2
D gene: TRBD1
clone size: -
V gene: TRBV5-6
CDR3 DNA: TGTGCCAGCAGCTCAACTACAGGGGCCGTGTATGGCTACACCTTC
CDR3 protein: CASSSTTGAVYGYTF

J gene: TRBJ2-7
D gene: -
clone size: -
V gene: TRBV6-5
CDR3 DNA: TGTGCCAGCAGTTCCCCCCTCGAGCAGTACTTC
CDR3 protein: CASSSPLEQYF

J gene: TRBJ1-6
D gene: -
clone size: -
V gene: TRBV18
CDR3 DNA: TGTGCCAGCTCACCGGGACTTTCCTCACCCCTCCACTTT
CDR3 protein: CASSPGLSSPLHF

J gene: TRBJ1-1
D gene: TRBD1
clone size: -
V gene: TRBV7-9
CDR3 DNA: TGTGCCAGCAGCTTCCACGTGACAGGGGGCTACACTGAAGCTTTCTTT
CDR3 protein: CASSFHVTGGYTEAFF

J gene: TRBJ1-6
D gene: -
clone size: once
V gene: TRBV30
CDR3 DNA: TGTGCCTACAACAACAGGAATTCACCCCTCCACTTT
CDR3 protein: CAYNNRNSPLHF

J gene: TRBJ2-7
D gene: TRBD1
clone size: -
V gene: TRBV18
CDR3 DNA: TGTGCCAGCTCAACGGGGACAGGGGTCTACGAGCAGTACTTC
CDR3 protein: CASSTGTGVYEQYF

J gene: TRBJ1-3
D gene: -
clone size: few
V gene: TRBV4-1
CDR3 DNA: TGCGCCAGCAGCCAAGATTACAGCTCTGGAAACACCATATATTTT
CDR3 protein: CASSQDYSSGNTIYF